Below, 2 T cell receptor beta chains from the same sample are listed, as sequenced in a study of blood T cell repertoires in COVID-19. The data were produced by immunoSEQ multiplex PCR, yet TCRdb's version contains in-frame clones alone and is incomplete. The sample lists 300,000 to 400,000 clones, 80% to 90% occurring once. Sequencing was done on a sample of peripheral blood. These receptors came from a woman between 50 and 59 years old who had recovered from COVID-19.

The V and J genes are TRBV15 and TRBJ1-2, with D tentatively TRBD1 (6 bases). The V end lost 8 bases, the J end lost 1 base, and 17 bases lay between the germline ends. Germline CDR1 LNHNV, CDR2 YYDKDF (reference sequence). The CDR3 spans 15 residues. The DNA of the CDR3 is TGTGCCACCCTAGAGGACAGAAAACTTAACTATGGCTACACCTTC. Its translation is CATLEDRKLNYGYTF.

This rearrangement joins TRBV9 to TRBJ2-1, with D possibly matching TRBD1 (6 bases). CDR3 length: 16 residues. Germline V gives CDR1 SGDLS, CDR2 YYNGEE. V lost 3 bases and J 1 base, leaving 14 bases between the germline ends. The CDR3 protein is CASSAGQSASYNEQFF. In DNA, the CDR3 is TGTGCCAGCAGCGCCGGACAGTCGGCGTCCTACAATGAGCAGTTCTTC.